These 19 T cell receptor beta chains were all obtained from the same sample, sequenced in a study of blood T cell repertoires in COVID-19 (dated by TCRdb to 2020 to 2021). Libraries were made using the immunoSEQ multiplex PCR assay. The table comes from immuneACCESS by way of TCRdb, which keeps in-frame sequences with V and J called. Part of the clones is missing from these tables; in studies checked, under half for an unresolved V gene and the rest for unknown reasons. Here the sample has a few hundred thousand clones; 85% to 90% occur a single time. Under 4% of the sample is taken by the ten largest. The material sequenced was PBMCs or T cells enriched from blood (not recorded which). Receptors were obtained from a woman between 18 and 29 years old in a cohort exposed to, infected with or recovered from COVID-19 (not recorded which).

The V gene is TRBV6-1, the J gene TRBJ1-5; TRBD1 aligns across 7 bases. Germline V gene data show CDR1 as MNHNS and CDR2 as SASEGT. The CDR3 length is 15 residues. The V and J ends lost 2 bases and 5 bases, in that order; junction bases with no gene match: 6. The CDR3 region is CASSEMGQLYQPQHF. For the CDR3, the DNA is TGTGCCAGCAGTGAAATGGGACAGCTTTATCAGCCCCAGCATTTT.

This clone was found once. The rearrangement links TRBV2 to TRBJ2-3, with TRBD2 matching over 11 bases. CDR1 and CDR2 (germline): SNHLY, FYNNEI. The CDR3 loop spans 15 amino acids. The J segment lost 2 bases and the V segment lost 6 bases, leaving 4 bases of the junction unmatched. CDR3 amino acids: CASRAGLAATDTQYF. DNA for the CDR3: TGTGCCAGCAGGGCGGGACTAGCGGCCACAGATACGCAGTATTTT.

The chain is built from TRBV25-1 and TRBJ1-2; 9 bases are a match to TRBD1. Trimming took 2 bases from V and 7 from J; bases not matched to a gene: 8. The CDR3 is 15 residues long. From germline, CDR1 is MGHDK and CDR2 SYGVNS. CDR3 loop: CASSEMDRGRSGYTF. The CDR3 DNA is TGTGCCAGCAGTGAAATGGACAGGGGAAGGAGTGGCTACACCTTC.

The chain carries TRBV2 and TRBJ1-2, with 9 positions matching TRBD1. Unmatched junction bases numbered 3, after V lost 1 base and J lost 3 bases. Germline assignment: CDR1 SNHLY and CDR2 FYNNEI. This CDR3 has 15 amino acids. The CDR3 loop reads CASSEEQGAYYGYTF. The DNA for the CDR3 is TGTGCCAGCAGTGAAGAACAGGGGGCCTACTATGGCTACACCTTC.

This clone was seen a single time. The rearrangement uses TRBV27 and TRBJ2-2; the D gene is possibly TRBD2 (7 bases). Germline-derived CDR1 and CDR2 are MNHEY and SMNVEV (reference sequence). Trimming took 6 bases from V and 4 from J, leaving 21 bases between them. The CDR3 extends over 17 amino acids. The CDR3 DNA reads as TGTGCCAGCAGCCAACCCTTTGCGGGGGCCGCCACCGGGGAGCTGTTTTTT. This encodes CASSQPFAGAATGELFF.

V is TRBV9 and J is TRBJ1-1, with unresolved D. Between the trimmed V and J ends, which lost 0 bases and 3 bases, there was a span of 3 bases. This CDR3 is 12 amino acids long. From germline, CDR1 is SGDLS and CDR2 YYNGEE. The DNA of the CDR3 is TGTGCCAGCAGCGTAGTAGACACTGAAGCTTTCTTT. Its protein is CASSVVDTEAFF.

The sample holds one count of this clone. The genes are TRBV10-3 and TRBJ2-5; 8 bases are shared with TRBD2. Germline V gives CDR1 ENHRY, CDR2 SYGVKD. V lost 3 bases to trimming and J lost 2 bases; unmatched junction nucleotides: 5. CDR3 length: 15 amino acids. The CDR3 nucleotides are TGTGCCATCAGTGAAAGGAGCGGGGGACAAGAGACCCAGTACTTC. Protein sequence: CAISERSGGQETQYF.

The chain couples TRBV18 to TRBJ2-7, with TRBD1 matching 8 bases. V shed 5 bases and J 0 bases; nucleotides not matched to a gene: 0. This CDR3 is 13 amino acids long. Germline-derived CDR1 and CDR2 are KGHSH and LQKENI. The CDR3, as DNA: TGTGCCAGCTCAGGGACAGGCTCCTACGAGCAGTACTTC. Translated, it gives CASSGTGSYEQYF.

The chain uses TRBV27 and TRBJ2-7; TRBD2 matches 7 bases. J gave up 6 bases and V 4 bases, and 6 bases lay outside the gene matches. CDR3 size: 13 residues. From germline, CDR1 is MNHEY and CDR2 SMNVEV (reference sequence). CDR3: CASSWYSGGEQYF. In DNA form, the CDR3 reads TGTGCCAGCAGTTGGTACTCGGGGGGCGAGCAGTACTTC.

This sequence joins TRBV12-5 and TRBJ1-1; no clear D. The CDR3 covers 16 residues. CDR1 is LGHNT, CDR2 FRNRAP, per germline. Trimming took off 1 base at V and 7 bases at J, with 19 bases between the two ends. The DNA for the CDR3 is TGTGCTAGTGGTTTGGGCATCGGGAAGACGCTAAGTGAAGCTTTCTTT. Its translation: CASGLGIGKTLSEAFF.

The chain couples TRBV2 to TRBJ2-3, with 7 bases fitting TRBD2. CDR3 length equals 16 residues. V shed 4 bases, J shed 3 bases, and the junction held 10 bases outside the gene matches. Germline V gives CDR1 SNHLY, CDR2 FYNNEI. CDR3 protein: CASSGSAGVGTDTQYF. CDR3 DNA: TGTGCCAGCAGTGGGTCGGCGGGAGTGGGTACAGATACGCAGTATTTT. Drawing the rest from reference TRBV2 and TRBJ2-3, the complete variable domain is EPEVTQTPSHQVTQMGQEVILRCVPISNHLYFYWYRQILGQKVEFLVSFYNNEISEKSEIFDDQFSVERPDGSNFTLKIRSTKLEDSAMYFCASSGSAGVGTDTQYFGPGTRLTVL.

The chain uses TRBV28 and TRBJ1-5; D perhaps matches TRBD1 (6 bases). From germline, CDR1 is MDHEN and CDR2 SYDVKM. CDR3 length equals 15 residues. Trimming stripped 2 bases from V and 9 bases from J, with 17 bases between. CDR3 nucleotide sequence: TGTGCCAGCAGTTTAGGTGGGGCAGGGGAACGGCCCCAGCATTTT. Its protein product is CASSLGGAGERPQHF. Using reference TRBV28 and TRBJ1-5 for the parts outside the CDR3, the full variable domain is DVKVTQSSRYLVKRTGEKVFLECVQDMDHENMFWYRQDPGLGLRLIYFSYDVKMKEKGDIPEGYSVSREKKERFSLILESASTNQTSMYLCASSLGGAGERPQHFGDGTRLSIL.

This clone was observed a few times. CDR3 nucleotides: TGTGCCAGCAGCCCACGGGCCGGGGAGCTGTTTTTT. It is translated as CASSPRAGELFF. The chain carries TRBV7-6 and TRBJ2-2; no clear D. Germline CDR1 SGHVS, CDR2 FNYEAQ. CDR3 length: 12 amino acids. V was shortened by 5 bases and J by 6 bases, with 7 bases between the two germline ends.

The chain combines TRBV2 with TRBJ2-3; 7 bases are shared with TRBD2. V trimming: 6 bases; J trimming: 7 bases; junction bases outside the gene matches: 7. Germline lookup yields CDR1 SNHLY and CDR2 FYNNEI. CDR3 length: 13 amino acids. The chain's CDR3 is CASRGLTLNTQYF. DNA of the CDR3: TGTGCCAGCAGGGGACTAACCCTTAATACGCAGTATTTT.

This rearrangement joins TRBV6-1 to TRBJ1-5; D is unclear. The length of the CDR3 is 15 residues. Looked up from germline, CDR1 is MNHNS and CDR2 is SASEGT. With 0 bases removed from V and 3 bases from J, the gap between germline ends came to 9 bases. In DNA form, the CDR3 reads TGTGCCAGCAGTGAAGCGCGGATTTCCAATCAGCCCCAGCATTTT. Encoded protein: CASSEARISNQPQHF.

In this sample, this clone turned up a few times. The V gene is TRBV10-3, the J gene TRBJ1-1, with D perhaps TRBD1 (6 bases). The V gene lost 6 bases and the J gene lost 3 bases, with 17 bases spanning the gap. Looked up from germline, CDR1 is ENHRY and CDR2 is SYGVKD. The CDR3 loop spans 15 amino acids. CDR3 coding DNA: TGTGCCATCAGGGGAATTACAGGGCTGGACACTGAAGCTTTCTTT. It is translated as CAIRGITGLDTEAFF.

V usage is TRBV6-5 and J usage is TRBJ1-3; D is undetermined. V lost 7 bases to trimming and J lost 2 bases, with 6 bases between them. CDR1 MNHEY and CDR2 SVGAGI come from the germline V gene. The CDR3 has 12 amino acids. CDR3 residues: CASTVPGNTIYF. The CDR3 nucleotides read TGTGCCAGCACGGTGCCTGGAAACACCATATATTTT.

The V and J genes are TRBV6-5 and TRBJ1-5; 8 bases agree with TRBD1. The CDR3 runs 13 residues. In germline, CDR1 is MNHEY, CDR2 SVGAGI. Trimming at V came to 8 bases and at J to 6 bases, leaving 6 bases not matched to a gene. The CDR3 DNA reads TGTGCCAGCGGAGGACAGGGAGGTCAGCCCCAGCATTTT. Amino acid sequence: CASGGQGGQPQHF.

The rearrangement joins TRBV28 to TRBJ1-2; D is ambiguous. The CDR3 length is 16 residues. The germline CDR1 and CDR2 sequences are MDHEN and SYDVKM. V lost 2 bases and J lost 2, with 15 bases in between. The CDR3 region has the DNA TGTGCCAGCAGTTTACGACCGGAGTCGGCCAACTATGGCTACACCTTC. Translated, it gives CASSLRPESANYGYTF.